Shown below are 2 T cell receptor beta chains from a single sample sequenced in a study of early T cells in non-severe SARS-CoV-2 infection. TCRdb re-derived calls from the 5' RACE reads in MiXCR, one entry per CDR3 protein. This table has some 91,000 distinct CDR3 sequences, 9.5% to 12% appearing once. The sequencing here drew on whole blood, taken at baseline. The origin of the receptors is an adult who was a healthcare worker with PCR-confirmed SARS-CoV-2 infection or an uninfected control (not recorded which).

This clonotype was detected many times. This sequence joins TRBV7-3 and TRBJ2-1; maybe TRBD1 (5 bases). The CDR3 spans 14 residues. The V end lost 3 bases, the J end lost 5 bases, and 11 bases lay between the germline ends. Germline V CDR1 and CDR2: SGHTA, FQGTGA. The CDR3 DNA sequence: TGTGCCAGCAGCTTGCAGGGTGCCAACAATGAGCAGTTCTTC. As protein: CASSLQGANNEQFF. Full variable domain (rest looked up from reference TRBV7-3 and TRBJ2-1): GAGVSQTPSNKVTEKGKYVELRCDPISGHTALYWYRQSLGQGPEFLIYFQGTGAADDSGLPNDRFFAVRPEGSVSTLKIQRTERGDSAVYLCASSLQGANNEQFFGPGTRLTVL.

In its sample, this clonotype was seen many times. The J gene is TRBJ2-1, the V gene TRBV20-1; the match to TRBD1 covers 10 bases. The J segment lost 3 bases and the V segment lost 4 bases, leaving 12 bases of the junction unmatched. The CDR3 sequence is 17 residues long. The germline gives CDR1 DFQATT, CDR2 SNEGSKA (reference sequence). The CDR3 coding sequence is TGCAGTGCTACCGGGACAGGGGCACCTCAGTACTACAATGAGCAGTTCTTC. It codes for CSATGTGAPQYYNEQFF.